The 11 T cell receptor beta chains given below trace back to one sample, sequenced in a study of T cell repertoires in cytomegalovirus infection. TCRdb processed the reads anew with MiXCR; each CDR3 protein has one entry. The sample has approximately 750,000 distinct CDR3 sequences, less than 40% seen once; the top ten hold 2.8%. The source material was PBMCs. The source is a human donor in good health (CMV status not recorded). Some clones in this sample may be carry-over from other donors' samples.

This clonotype was recorded many times. The rearrangement links TRBV7-8 to TRBJ1-1; D is unresolved. The germline V gene encodes CDR1 SGHVS and CDR2 FQNEAQ. This CDR3 has 13 amino acids. V was clipped by 2 bases and J by 4 bases, with 8 bases between them. The CDR3 DNA reads as TGTGCCAGCAGCTTAAGTCGGCGCACTGAAGCTTTCTTT. Its translation is CASSLSRRTEAFF.

The gene calls are TRBV5-5 and TRBJ1-2; D not certain. The germline gives CDR1 SGHKS, CDR2 YYEKEE (reference sequence). The CDR3 has 14 residues. V shed 1 base and J shed 5 bases, with 12 bases lying between them. CDR3 sequence (DNA): TGTGCCAGCAGCTTGTCACAGAATGAATATGGCTACACCTTC. This translates into CASSLSQNEYGYTF.

The V gene is TRBV28, the J gene TRBJ2-3; D call uncertain. Trimming shortened V by 2 bases and J by 1 base, and 10 bases separated the two germline ends. Germline V gene lookup returns CDR1 MDHEN and CDR2 SYDVKM. The CDR3 is 15 residues long. The DNA of the CDR3 is TGTGCCAGCAGTTTAGTCCAGAGCCGCACAGATACGCAGTATTTT. It codes for CASSLVQSRTDTQYF.

In its sample, this clonotype was seen once. The chain combines TRBV2 with TRBJ2-5; D call uncertain. Trimming left V 2 bases short and J 6 bases short, with 7 bases between. The V gene's germline CDR1 is SNHLY and CDR2 FYNNEI. The CDR3 sequence is 12 residues long. The CDR3 loop reads CASSETKKTQYF. The CDR3 nucleotides read TGTGCCAGCAGTGAAACGAAGAAGACCCAGTACTTC.

As to this clonotype: One end of the junction does not line up with germline, which may come from a read error. V and J are TRBV7-2 and TRBJ1-3; the D gene is possibly TRBD1 (5 bases). CDR1 and CDR2 from the germline V gene are SGHTA and FQGNSA. CDR3 length equals 15 residues. CDR3 amino acids: CASSPHGGGGNNIYF. The CDR3 nucleotides read TGTGCCAGCAGCCCCCACGGGGGGGGTGGAAACAACATATATTTT.

At least ten counts were recorded for this clonotype. The CDR3 sequence is CASSSRTGGPGEQYF. For the CDR3, the DNA is TGTGCCAGCAGCTCCCGGACAGGGGGACCGGGAGAGCAGTACTTC. The gene calls are TRBV7-2 and TRBJ2-7; TRBD1 matches 10 bases. The ends lost 4 bases at V and 7 bases at J; junction bases unmatched: 10. The CDR3 sequence is 15 residues long. The germline CDR1 and CDR2 sequences are SGHTA and FQGNSA. Full variable domain (remainder filled in from reference TRBV7-2 and TRBJ2-7): GAGVSQSPSNKVTEKGKDVELRCDPISGHTALYWYRQSLGQGLEFLIYFQGNSAPDKSGLPSDRFSAERTGGSVSTLTIQRTQQEDSAVYLCASSSRTGGPGEQYFGPGTRLTVT.

V gene TRBV23-1 combines with J gene TRBJ2-1; 10 bases are a match to TRBD2. TRBV23-1 is an open reading frame, and its role is uncertain. The CDR3 is made up of 17 amino acids. With V trimmed by 7 bases and J by 3 bases, 12 bases remained unmatched. This CDR3 reads CASTVGLAIHYYNEQFF. DNA for the CDR3: TGCGCCAGCACCGTGGGACTAGCGATTCATTACTACAATGAGCAGTTCTTC.

This clonotype was found a few times. The DNA for the CDR3 is TGTGCCAGCAGCTTAGATCCAGGAGGTTACGAGCAGTACTTC. It is translated as CASSLDPGGYEQYF. The chain is built from TRBV7-2 and TRBJ2-7, with a possible D match to TRBD2 (5 bases). The germline V and J ends were trimmed by 1 base and 4 bases, with 11 bases remaining between them. The germline V gene has CDR1 SGHTA and CDR2 FQGNSA. The CDR3 consists of 14 residues. The full variable domain, rest sourced from reference TRBV7-2 and TRBJ2-7, is GAGVSQSPSNKVTEKGKDVELRCDPISGHTALYWYRQSLGQGLEFLIYFQGNSAPDKSGLPSDRFSAERTGGSVSTLTIQRTQQEDSAVYLCASSLDPGGYEQYFGPGTRLTVT.

This clonotype was picked up many times. The V call is TRBV7-2, the J call TRBJ2-1; 7 nucleotides align to TRBD1. Germline V gene data show CDR1 as SGHTA and CDR2 as FQGNSA. V lost 3 bases, J lost 15 bases, and 17 bases stayed unmatched. The CDR3 spans 15 residues. CDR3 sequence (DNA): TGTGCCAGCAGCTTCCGGGACAGCAGAACAGGAAGGGTGTTCTTC. Translated: CASSFRDSRTGRVFF. Complete variable domain (other parts from reference TRBV7-2 and TRBJ2-1): GAGVSQSPSNKVTEKGKDVELRCDPISGHTALYWYRQSLGQGLEFLIYFQGNSAPDKSGLPSDRFSAERTGGSVSTLTIQRTQQEDSAVYLCASSFRDSRTGRVFFGPGTRLTVL.

A note on this clonotype: Being one base from a much bigger clone, this may be a read error. The chain has TRBV15 and TRBJ2-3; D unclear. The J call may be mistaken, given a closer DNA end match to TRBJ1-5. CDR3 length equals 16 residues. Germline V gene sequence: CDR1 LNHNV, CDR2 YYDKDF (reference sequence). This chain's CDR3 is CATSSTSGPSTDTQHF. The DNA for the CDR3 is TGTGCCACCAGCTCCACTAGCGGGCCTAGCACAGATACGCAGCATTTT.

In the case of this clonotype: In this CDR3 the conserved last residue, phenylalanine or tryptophan, is missing, so a read error is likely. The limits of the CDR3 on the DNA are not certain, so only TCRdb's listed CDR3 is given. The chain combines TRBV7-6 with TRBJ1-2; the D segment call TRBD1 is taken from the table without a DNA check. From its first to its last residue, the CDR3 has 14 amino acids. CDR1 and CDR2 (germline): SGHVS, FNYEAQ. The CDR3 sequence: CASSLSTGGRGYTL.